At least ten counts were recorded for the clone carrying this TCR beta chain. The CDR3 sequence is 12 residues long. Germline CDR1 reads MDHEN; CDR2 reads SYDVKM. V was trimmed by 1 base and J by 3 bases, leaving 4 bases between them. cDNA molecules, individually, were tagged with unique molecular identifiers. A single record per CDR3 protein comes from TCRdb applying MiXCR to the 5' RACE reads. This table holds 40,000 to 65,000 distinct CDR3 sequences, over 7% found once. The sample belongs to a study of early T cells in non-severe SARS-CoV-2 infection. The sequence was collected from an adult who was a healthcare worker with PCR-confirmed SARS-CoV-2 infection or an uninfected control (not recorded which). The specimen was whole blood. This chain links TRBV28 with TRBJ2-7; D call uncertain. CDR3 residues: CASSLLNYEQYF. DNA of the CDR3: TGTGCCAGCAGTTTATTAAACTACGAGCAGTACTTC.